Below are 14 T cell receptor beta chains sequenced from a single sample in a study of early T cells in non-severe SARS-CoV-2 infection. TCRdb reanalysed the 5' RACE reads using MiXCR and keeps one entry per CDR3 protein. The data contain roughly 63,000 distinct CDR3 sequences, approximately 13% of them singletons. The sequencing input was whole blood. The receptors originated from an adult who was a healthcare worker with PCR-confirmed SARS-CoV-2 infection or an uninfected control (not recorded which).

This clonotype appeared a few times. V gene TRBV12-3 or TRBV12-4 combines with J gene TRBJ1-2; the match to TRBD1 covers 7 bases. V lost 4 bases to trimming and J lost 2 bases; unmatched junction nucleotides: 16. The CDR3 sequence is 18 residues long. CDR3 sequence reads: CASSSYRLNRGWNYGYTF. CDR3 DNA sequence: TGTGCCAGCAGTTCTTATCGGCTAAACAGGGGATGGAACTATGGCTACACCTTC.

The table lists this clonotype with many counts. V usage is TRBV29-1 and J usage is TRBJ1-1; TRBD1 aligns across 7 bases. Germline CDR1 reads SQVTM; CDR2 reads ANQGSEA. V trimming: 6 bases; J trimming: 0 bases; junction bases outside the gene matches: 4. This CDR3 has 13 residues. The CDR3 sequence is CSVQGGLNTEAFF. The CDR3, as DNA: TGCAGCGTGCAGGGGGGGTTGAACACTGAAGCTTTCTTT.

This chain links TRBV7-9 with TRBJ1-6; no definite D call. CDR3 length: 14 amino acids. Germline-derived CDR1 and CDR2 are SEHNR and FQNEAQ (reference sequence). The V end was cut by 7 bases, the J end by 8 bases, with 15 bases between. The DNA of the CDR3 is TGTGCCAGCACGGACGGACCCCGTTATTCACCCCTCCACTTT. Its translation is CASTDGPRYSPLHF.

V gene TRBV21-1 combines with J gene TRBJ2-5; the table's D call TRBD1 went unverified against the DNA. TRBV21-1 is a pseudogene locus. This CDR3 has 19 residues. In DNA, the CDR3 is TGTGCCAGCAGCCCCTCCCGGGAGGGGTTCCACGAATTCCAAGAGACCCAGTACTTC. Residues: CASSPSREGFHEFQETQYF.

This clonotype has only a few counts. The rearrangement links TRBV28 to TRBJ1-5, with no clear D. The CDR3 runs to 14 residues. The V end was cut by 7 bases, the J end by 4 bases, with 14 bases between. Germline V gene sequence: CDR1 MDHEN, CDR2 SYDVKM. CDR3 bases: TGTGCCAGCACCTTGTCCCAATTAAATCAGCCCCAGCATTTT. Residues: CASTLSQLNQPQHF.

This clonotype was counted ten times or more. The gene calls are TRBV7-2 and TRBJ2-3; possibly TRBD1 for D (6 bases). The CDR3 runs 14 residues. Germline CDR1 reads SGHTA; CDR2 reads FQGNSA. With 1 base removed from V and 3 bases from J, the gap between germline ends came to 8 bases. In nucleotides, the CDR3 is TGTGCCAGCAGCTTAGTGGGGACAACAGATACGCAGTATTTT. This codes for CASSLVGTTDTQYF.

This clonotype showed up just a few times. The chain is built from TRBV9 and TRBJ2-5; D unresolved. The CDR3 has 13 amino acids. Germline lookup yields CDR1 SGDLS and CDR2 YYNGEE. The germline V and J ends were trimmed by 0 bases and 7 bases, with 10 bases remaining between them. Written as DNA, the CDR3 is TGTGCCAGCAGCGTAGCAATGGTTGGGACCCAGTACTTC. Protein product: CASSVAMVGTQYF.

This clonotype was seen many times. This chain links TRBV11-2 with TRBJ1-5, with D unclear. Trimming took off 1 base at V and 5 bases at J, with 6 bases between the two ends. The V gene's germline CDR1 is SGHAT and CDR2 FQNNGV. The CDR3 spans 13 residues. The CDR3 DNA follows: TGTGCCAGCAGCTTAGGTGGGGATCAGCCCCAGCATTTT. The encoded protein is CASSLGGDQPQHF. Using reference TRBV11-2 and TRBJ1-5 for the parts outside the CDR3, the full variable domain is EAGVAQSPRYKIIEKRQSVAFWCNPISGHATLYWYQQILGQGPKLLIQFQNNGVVDDSQLPKDRFSAERLKGVDSTLKIQPAKLEDSAVYLCASSLGGDQPQHFGDGTRLSIL.

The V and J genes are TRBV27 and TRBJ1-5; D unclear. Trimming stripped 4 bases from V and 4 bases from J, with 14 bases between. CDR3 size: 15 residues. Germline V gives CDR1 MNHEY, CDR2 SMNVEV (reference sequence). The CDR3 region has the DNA TGTGCCAGCAGTTCCTGGACGGTTCCGAATCAGCCCCAGCATTTT. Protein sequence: CASSSWTVPNQPQHF.

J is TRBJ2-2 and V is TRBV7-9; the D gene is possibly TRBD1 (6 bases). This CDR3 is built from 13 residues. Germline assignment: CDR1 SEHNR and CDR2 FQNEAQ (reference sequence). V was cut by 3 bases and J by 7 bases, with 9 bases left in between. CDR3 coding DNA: TGTGCCAGCAGCTTCCTACAGGGCGGGGAGCTGTTTTTT. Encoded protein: CASSFLQGGELFF. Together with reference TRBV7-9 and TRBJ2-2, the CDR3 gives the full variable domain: DTGVSQNPRHKITKRGQNVTFRCDPISEHNRLYWYRQTLGQGPEFLTYFQNEAQLEKSRLLSDRFSAERPKGSFSTLEIQRTEQGDSAMYLCASSFLQGGELFFGEGSRLTVL.

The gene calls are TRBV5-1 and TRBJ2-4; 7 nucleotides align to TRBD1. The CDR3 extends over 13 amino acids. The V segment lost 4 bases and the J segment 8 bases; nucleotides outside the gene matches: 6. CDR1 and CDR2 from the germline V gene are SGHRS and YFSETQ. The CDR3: CASSRDRQDIQYF. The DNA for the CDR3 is TGCGCCAGCAGCCGGGACAGACAAGACATTCAGTACTTC.

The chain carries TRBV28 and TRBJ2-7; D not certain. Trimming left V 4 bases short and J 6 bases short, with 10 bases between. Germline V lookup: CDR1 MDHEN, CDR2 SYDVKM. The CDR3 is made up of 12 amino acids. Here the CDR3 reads CASSSPGPEQYF. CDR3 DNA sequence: TGTGCCAGCAGTTCCCCCGGCCCCGAGCAGTACTTC. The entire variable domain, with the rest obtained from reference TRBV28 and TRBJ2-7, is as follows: DVKVTQSSRYLVKRTGEKVFLECVQDMDHENMFWYRQDPGLGLRLIYFSYDVKMKEKGDIPEGYSVSREKKERFSLILESASTNQTSMYLCASSSPGPEQYFGPGTRLTVT.

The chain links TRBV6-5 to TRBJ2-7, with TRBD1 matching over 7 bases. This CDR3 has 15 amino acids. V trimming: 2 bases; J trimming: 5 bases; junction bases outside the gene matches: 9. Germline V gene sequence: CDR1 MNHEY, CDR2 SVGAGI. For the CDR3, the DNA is TGTGCCAGCAGTTACCGACAGGGTCTCTACAACGAGCAGTACTTC. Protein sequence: CASSYRQGLYNEQYF.

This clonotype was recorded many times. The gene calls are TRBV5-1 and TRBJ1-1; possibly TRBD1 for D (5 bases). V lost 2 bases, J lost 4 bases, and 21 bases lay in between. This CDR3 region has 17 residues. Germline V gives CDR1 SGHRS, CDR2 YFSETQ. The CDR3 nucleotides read TGCGCCAGCAGCTTCCTCCTTACTGGGACGTTGGGCACTGAAGCTTTCTTT. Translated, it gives CASSFLLTGTLGTEAFF.